This T cell receptor beta chain was obtained from a study of blood T cell repertoires in COVID-19. About the study: Samples of COVID-19 (acute and convalescent) were obtained from the United States, Italy and Spain.

This CDR3 comprises 14 residues. Trimming pared 5 bases from V and 5 bases from J, leaving 13 bases between. Per germline, CDR1 SGHTA and CDR2 FQGNSA. TCRdb keeps only in-frame clones here, not all; method: immunoSEQ multiplex PCR. The sample lists under 140,000 clones; approximately 67% were seen once. This clonotype was obtained from a woman aged 55-75 years with acute or convalescent COVID-19. The J gene is TRBJ1-5, the V gene TRBV7-2; maybe TRBD1 (5 bases). Sample: peripheral blood. CDR3 nucleotide sequence: TGTGCCAGCAGCCTGTACAGGCCTTATCAGCCCCAGCATTTT. Its protein is CASSLYRPYQPQHF.